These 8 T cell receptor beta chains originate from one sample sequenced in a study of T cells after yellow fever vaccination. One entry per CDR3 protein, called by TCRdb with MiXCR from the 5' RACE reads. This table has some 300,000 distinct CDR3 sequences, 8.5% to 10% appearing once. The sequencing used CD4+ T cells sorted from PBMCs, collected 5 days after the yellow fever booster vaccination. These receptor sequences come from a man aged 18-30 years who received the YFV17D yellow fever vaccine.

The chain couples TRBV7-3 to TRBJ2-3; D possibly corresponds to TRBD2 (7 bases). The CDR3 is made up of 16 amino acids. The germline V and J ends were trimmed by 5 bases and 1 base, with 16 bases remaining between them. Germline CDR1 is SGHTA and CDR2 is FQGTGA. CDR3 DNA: TGTGCCAGCAGCCTCAAGGCGGGGGCCGGCACAGATACGCAGTATTTT. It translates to CASSLKAGAGTDTQYF. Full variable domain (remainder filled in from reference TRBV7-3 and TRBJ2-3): GAGVSQTPSNKVTEKGKYVELRCDPISGHTALYWYRQSLGQGPEFLIYFQGTGAADDSGLPNDRFFAVRPEGSVSTLKIQRTERGDSAVYLCASSLKAGAGTDTQYFGPGTRLTVL.

CDR3 bases: TGTGCCAGCAGATTTCGACGGGCCTATAATTCACCCCTCCACTTT. This translates into CASRFRRAYNSPLHF. The genes are TRBV12-3 or TRBV12-4 and TRBJ1-6; D is unclear. Trimming removed 6 bases from V and 2 bases from J, with 11 bases in between. This CDR3 is 15 amino acids long.

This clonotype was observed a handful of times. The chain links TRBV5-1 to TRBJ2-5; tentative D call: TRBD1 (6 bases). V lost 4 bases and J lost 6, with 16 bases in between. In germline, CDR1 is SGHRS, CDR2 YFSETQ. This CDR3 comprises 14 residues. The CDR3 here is CASSQRTASQTQYF. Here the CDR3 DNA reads TGCGCCAGCAGCCAAAGGACAGCCTCCCAGACCCAGTACTTC.

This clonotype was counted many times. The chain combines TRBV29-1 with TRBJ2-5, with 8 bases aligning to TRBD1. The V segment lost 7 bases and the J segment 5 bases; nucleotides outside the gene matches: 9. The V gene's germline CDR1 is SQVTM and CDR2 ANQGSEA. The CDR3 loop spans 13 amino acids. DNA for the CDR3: TGCAGCGCCTCGAGGAACAGGGGGGAGACCCAGTACTTC. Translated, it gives CSASRNRGETQYF.

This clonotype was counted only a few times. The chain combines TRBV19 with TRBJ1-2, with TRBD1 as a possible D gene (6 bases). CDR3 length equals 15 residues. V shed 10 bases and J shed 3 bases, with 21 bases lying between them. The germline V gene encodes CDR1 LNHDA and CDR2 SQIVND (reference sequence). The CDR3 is CAKVGEGVLDYGYTF. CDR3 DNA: TGTGCCAAAGTAGGAGAGGGGGTTCTGGACTATGGCTACACCTTC.

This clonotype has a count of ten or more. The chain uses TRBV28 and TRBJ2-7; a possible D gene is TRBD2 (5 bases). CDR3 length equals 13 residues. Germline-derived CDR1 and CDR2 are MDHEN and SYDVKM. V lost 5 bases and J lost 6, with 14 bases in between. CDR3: CASSRTPPGEQYV. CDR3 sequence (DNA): TGTGCCAGCAGTAGGACTCCGCCTGGCGAGCAGTACGTC.

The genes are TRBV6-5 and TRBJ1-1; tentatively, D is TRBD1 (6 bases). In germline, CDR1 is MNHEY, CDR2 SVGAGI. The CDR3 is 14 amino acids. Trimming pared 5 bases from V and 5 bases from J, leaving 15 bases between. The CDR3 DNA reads TGTGCCAGCAGTCGACAGGAAATGCGGACTGAAGCTTTCTTT. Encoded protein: CASSRQEMRTEAFF.

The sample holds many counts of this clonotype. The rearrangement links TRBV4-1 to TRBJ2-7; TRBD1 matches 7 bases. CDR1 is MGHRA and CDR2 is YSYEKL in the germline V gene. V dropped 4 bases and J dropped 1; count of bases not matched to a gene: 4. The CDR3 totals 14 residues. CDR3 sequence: CASSRPGQSYEQYF. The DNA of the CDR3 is TGCGCCAGCAGCCGCCCGGGACAGTCCTACGAGCAGTACTTC.